The 27 T cell receptor beta chains reported below all come from one sample, sequenced in a study of T cells in localized non-small cell lung cancer. Generated by immunoSEQ multiplex PCR, the TCRdb table keeps only in-frame clones and is missing some. The profile shows 72,000 or so clones, less than 90% of them singletons. Material: peripheral blood, obtained before any cancer treatment. Receptor source: a male donor at least 60 years old with stage III squamous cell lung carcinoma.

The chain couples TRBV6-6 to TRBJ1-4; D may be TRBD1 (5 bases). The length of the CDR3 is 15 residues. The germline V and J ends were trimmed by 2 bases and 0 bases, with 7 bases remaining between them. Germline-derived CDR1 and CDR2 are MNHNY and SVGAGI (reference sequence). This CDR3 reads CASSYRGATNEKLFF. CDR3 nucleotide sequence: TGTGCCAGCAGTTACCGGGGCGCAACTAATGAAAAACTGTTTTTT.

The chain recombines TRBV30 with TRBJ2-5; no definite D call. This CDR3 has 13 residues. From germline, CDR1 is GTSNPN and CDR2 SVGIG (reference sequence). Trimming pared 1 base from V and 5 bases from J, leaving 11 bases between. The CDR3 region is CAWSGSLGETQYF. The CDR3 DNA follows: TGTGCCTGGAGTGGGTCCCTTGGGGAGACCCAGTACTTC.

V usage is TRBV2 and J usage is TRBJ2-5, with D hard to call. Trimming took 1 base from V and 5 from J, leaving 11 bases between them. In germline, CDR1 is SNHLY, CDR2 FYNNEI. The CDR3 is 14 residues long. Written as DNA, the CDR3 is TGTGCCAGCAGTGAAGGGAGAGGCCCCGAGACCCAGTACTTC. Protein product: CASSEGRGPETQYF. Looking up the rest from reference TRBV2 and TRBJ2-5 gives the full variable domain: EPEVTQTPSHQVTQMGQEVILRCVPISNHLYFYWYRQILGQKVEFLVSFYNNEISEKSEIFDDQFSVERPDGSNFTLKIRSTKLEDSAMYFCASSEGRGPETQYFGPGTRLLVL.

J is TRBJ1-1 and V is TRBV10-2; D unresolved. V was trimmed by 3 bases and J by 1 base, leaving 9 bases between them. The CDR3 extends over 14 amino acids. Germline V gene lookup returns CDR1 WSHSY and CDR2 SAAADI. Here the CDR3 reads CASSERVPNTEAFF. DNA of the CDR3: TGCGCCAGCAGTGAAAGGGTTCCGAACACTGAAGCTTTCTTT.

The chain has TRBV2 and TRBJ1-1, with unresolved D. Germline assignment: CDR1 SNHLY and CDR2 FYNNEI. The CDR3 loop spans 13 amino acids. Trimming took 5 bases from V and 3 from J, leaving 10 bases between them. Here the CDR3 DNA reads TGTGCCAGCAGTCAGATAAGGGACACTGAAGCTTTCTTT. This gives the protein CASSQIRDTEAFF.

V gene TRBV12-5 combines with J gene TRBJ1-4; 7 bases map to TRBD1. The CDR3 length is 14 residues. CDR1 and CDR2 from the germline V gene are LGHNT and FRNRAP. V was pared by 7 bases and J by 7 bases, with 9 bases of the junction left unmatched. In DNA form, the CDR3 reads TGTGCTAGTGCCCTGACAGGGCTTAGTGAAAAACTGTTTTTT. Amino acid sequence: CASALTGLSEKLFF.

The chain recombines TRBV6-6 with TRBJ1-3; possibly TRBD1 for D (5 bases). CDR1 and CDR2 from the germline V gene are MNHNY and SVGAGI (reference sequence). Trimming stripped 0 bases from V and 4 bases from J, with 7 bases between. CDR3 size: 14 residues. In DNA form, the CDR3 reads TGTGCCAGCAGTTACTCCCGGGGGGGAAACACCATATATTTT. Translation: CASSYSRGGNTIYF.

This sequence joins TRBV5-5 and TRBJ2-2; no clear D gene. Germline CDR1 SGHKS, CDR2 YYEKEE (reference sequence). The V gene lost 3 bases and the J gene lost 2 bases, with 11 bases spanning the gap. This CDR3 is 15 amino acids long. For the CDR3, the DNA is TGTGCCAGCAGCTACGGACGGGTAAACACCGGGGAGCTGTTTTTT. This codes for CASSYGRVNTGELFF.

This clone was seen at least ten times. V usage is TRBV7-3 and J usage is TRBJ2-3; D might be TRBD2 (5 bases). Germline V gene data show CDR1 as SGHTA and CDR2 as FQGTGA. The ends were cut back, 0 bases at V and 11 bases at J, with 12 bases in the middle. The CDR3 is 13 residues long. The CDR3 is CASSLTPRTLQYF. In DNA, the CDR3 is TGTGCCAGCAGCTTAACCCCCCGGACTTTGCAGTATTTT.

This sequence joins TRBV11-2 and TRBJ2-2; D is undetermined. The ends were cut back, 4 bases at V and 2 bases at J, with 8 bases in the middle. The CDR3 contains 14 residues. Germline CDR1 SGHAT, CDR2 FQNNGV. CDR3 DNA sequence: TGTGCCAGCAGCTGGCAGGCCAACACCGGGGAGCTGTTTTTT. Its protein is CASSWQANTGELFF.

V usage is TRBV5-1 and J usage is TRBJ1-6; D is unclear. This CDR3 contains 15 residues. Between the trimmed V and J ends, which lost 0 bases and 6 bases, there was a span of 10 bases. Germline CDR1 is SGHRS and CDR2 is YFSETQ. CDR3 residues: CASSLAENLNSPLHF. CDR3 bases: TGCGCCAGCAGCTTGGCAGAAAACCTTAATTCACCCCTCCACTTT.

V and J are TRBV6-5 and TRBJ2-2; 8 bases are shared with TRBD1. CDR3 length equals 14 residues. Germline V lookup: CDR1 MNHEY, CDR2 SVGAGI. V shed 8 bases and J 4 bases; nucleotides not matched to a gene: 6. In nucleotides, the CDR3 is TGTGCCAGCGTACCCACAGGGGGCACCGGGGAGCTGTTTTTT. The encoded protein is CASVPTGGTGELFF.

This clone was seen once. The sample carries other DNA sequences with the same CDR3. CDR3 coding DNA: TGTGCCAGCAGTTATGGGGAAATGAACACTGAAGCTTTCTTT. Its translation is CASSYGEMNTEAFF. The chain carries TRBV6-5 and TRBJ1-1; D is unclear. The germline V and J ends were trimmed by 3 bases and 0 bases, with 8 bases remaining between them. CDR3 length: 14 residues. Germline CDR1 MNHEY, CDR2 SVGAGI.

This clone was detected once. The CDR3 is CASSLTGFNEKLFF. CDR3 nucleotides: TGCGCCAGCAGCCTGACAGGATTTAATGAAAAACTGTTTTTT. This chain joins TRBV5-1 and TRBJ1-4; a possible D gene is TRBD1 (6 bases). The CDR3 is 14 residues long. Germline values: CDR1 SGHRS, CDR2 YFSETQ. The ends were cut back, 4 bases at V and 4 bases at J, with 11 bases in the middle. The whole variable domain, filled in from reference TRBV5-1 and TRBJ1-4, reads KAGVTQTPRYLIKTRGQQVTLSCSPISGHRSVSWYQQTPGQGLQFLFEYFSETQRNKGNFPGRFSGRQFSNSRSEMNVSTLELGDSALYLCASSLTGFNEKLFFGSGTQLSVL.

The V and J genes are TRBV6-1 and TRBJ2-2; 7 nucleotides line up with TRBD2. V was clipped by 2 bases and J by 0 bases; unmatched bases: 3. Germline CDR1 is MNHNS and CDR2 is SASEGT. This CDR3 is 16 amino acids long. The CDR3 nucleotides read TGTGCCAGCAGTGAACAGGCGGGGGCGAACACCGGGGAGCTGTTTTTT. Its protein is CASSEQAGANTGELFF.

The J gene is TRBJ2-7, the V gene TRBV29-1; TRBD1 matches 8 bases. The CDR3 spans 14 residues. Looked up from germline, CDR1 is SQVTM and CDR2 is ANQGSEA. V dropped 6 bases and J dropped 5; count of bases not matched to a gene: 12. In nucleotides, the CDR3 is TGCAGCGTCCCAAACGGACAGGGCGTCCACGAGCAGTACTTC. Translated, it gives CSVPNGQGVHEQYF.

The CDR3, as DNA: TGTGCCTGGACCCGGGACAGGCTCCTCTCTGGGGCCAACGTCCTGACTTTC. It specifies CAWTRDRLLSGANVLTF. The chain uses TRBV30 and TRBJ2-6; TRBD1 matches at 8 bases. The CDR3 has 17 residues. V shed 4 bases, J shed 0 bases, and the junction held 8 bases outside the gene matches. CDR1 and CDR2 (germline): GTSNPN, SVGIG (reference sequence).

This chain connects TRBV6-5 to TRBJ1-6, with D possibly being TRBD1 (6 bases). The V and J ends lost 2 bases and 6 bases respectively, with 14 bases between them. This CDR3 region has 16 residues. The germline CDR1 and CDR2 sequences are MNHEY and SVGAGI. As DNA, the CDR3 is TGTGCCAGCAGTTACAGAGGGGCAGGGGTTAATTCACCCCTCCACTTT. It translates to CASSYRGAGVNSPLHF.

The chain links TRBV28 to TRBJ1-3; D uncertain. Germline CDR1 MDHEN, CDR2 SYDVKM. Trimming stripped 10 bases from V and 0 bases from J, with 7 bases between. This CDR3 is 12 amino acids long. CDR3 sequence: CATEGSGNTIYF. In DNA form, the CDR3 reads TGTGCCACCGAGGGCTCTGGAAACACCATATATTTT.

The rearrangement uses TRBV6-5 and TRBJ1-5; no reliable D call. CDR3 length: 13 residues. The germline CDR1 and CDR2 sequences are MNHEY and SVGAGI. Deletions cut 2 bases from V and 5 bases from J, with 7 bases between. The CDR3 DNA follows: TGTGCCAGCAGTTACGGGAGGTATCAGCCCCAGCATTTT. It specifies CASSYGRYQPQHF.

The genes are TRBV29-1 and TRBJ1-1, with D perhaps TRBD1 (5 bases). Trimming shortened V by 7 bases and J by 1 base, and 16 bases separated the two germline ends. The CDR3 is made up of 14 amino acids. Germline V CDR1 and CDR2: SQVTM, ANQGSEA. This CDR3 reads CSARSGVANTEAFF. Here the CDR3 DNA reads TGCAGCGCCCGATCGGGGGTCGCGAACACTGAAGCTTTCTTT.

The chain links TRBV4-2 to TRBJ2-7; TRBD2 agrees at 9 bases. V gave up 6 bases and J gave up 7 bases; unmatched junction bases: 10. Germline-derived CDR1 and CDR2 are LGHNA and YNFKEQ. The CDR3 extends over 14 amino acids. The CDR3 nucleotides read TGTGCCAGCAGTTTAGCGGGGGACCCGGGGGAGCAGTACTTC. It is translated as CASSLAGDPGEQYF.

This chain connects TRBV19 to TRBJ1-5; TRBD1 matches at 7 bases. CDR1 LNHDA and CDR2 SQIVND come from the germline V gene (reference sequence). CDR3 size: 14 residues. Unmatched junction bases numbered 7, after V lost 4 bases and J lost 7 bases. The CDR3 DNA reads TGTGCCAGTAGTAAAACAGGGGTTGGACAGCCCCAGCATTTT. Residues: CASSKTGVGQPQHF.

The chain is built from TRBV10-3 and TRBJ1-6; 8 bases align to TRBD1. The trim removed 4 bases at V and 0 bases at J, leaving 2 bases unmatched. CDR3 size: 16 residues. Germline V gives CDR1 ENHRY, CDR2 SYGVKD. The CDR3 protein is CAISGTGSSYNSPLHF. CDR3 coding DNA: TGTGCCATCAGTGGGACAGGGAGCTCCTATAATTCACCCCTCCACTTT.

The rearrangement joins TRBV7-2 to TRBJ2-6; no clear D. V lost 4 bases and J lost 0, with 7 bases in between. The CDR3 is made up of 15 amino acids. The germline V gene encodes CDR1 SGHTA and CDR2 FQGNSA. DNA of the CDR3: TGTGCCAGCAGCTCGATTCTCTCTGGGGCCAACGTCCTGACTTTC. This gives the protein CASSSILSGANVLTF.

As to this clone: One junction end disagrees with the germline gene, perhaps due to a read error. The chain carries TRBV7-7 and TRBJ2-5, with a possible D match to TRBD1 (6 bases). CDR1 is SSHAT and CDR2 is FNYEAQ in the germline V gene (reference sequence). This CDR3 region has 14 residues. CDR3: CASSLDRYQETQYF. The CDR3 nucleotides are TGTGCTAGCAGCTTAGACAGGTACCAAGAGACCCAGTACTTC.

The gene calls are TRBV7-6 and TRBJ1-2; the match to TRBD1 covers 7 bases. This CDR3 region has 13 residues. CDR1 SGHVS and CDR2 FNYEAQ come from the germline V gene. V lost 5 bases, J lost 3 bases, and 3 bases stayed unmatched. In nucleotides, the CDR3 is TGTGCCAGCAGCAGCGGGACAGACTATGGCTACACCTTC. Translation gives CASSSGTDYGYTF.